This TCR beta chain appears in the sequencing data of a study of a mutant IDH1 vaccine in newly diagnosed glioma. Method: immunoSEQ multiplex PCR; TCRdb's copy keeps in-frame clones and lacks some. The sample lists tens of thousands of clones; about 74% were seen once. Noted time point: week 35, safety follow-up. Doses of 300 ug of mutant IDH1 20-mer peptide were given with topical imiquimod. As to this clone: No antigen is known for it.

CDR1 is ENHRY and CDR2 is SYGVKD in the germline V gene. The CDR3 is 14 residues long. Between the trimmed V and J ends, which lost 7 bases and 4 bases, there was a span of 16 bases. The chain links TRBV10-3 to TRBJ2-5, with D perhaps matching TRBD2 (5 bases). The sequence came from a man aged 45-60 years with glioma. The sample in question was PBMCs, obtained from a glioma patient whose treatment included an IDH1 peptide vaccine. The CDR3: CAIKEDGGRETQYF. CDR3 bases: TGTGCCATCAAGGAGGACGGAGGTAGAGAGACCCAGTACTTC.